These 20 T cell receptor beta chains were sequenced from one sample in a study of CXCR3-negative and CXCR3-positive naive CD8 T cells (dated by TCRdb to between 2019 and 2020). TCRdb names NextSeq 550 as the instrument used. The Human TCR Profiling Kit (MiLaboratory) was used to prepare UMI-labeled 5' RACE TRB cDNA libraries. TCRdb reanalyzed the reads, keeping one entry per CDR3 protein sequence and omitting DNA. The sample table on file contains approximately 89,000 distinct CDR3 sequences. In total, the top ten clones hold almost 0.55% of the sample. Which antigens these TCRs recognize remains unknown. What the authors observed across the whole study: Compared with CXCR3-negative naive cells, CXCR3-positive naive cells had TRB CDR3s with higher hydrophobicity (lower Kidera factor 4), lower energy, and higher strength and volume indices.

The sample was naive CXCR3+ CD8+ T cells from blood. The cell subset or site tag for this specimen amounts to: CD45RO-CCR7+CD27+CD95- naive CD8+ T cells expressing CXCR3 (TNR3+). These receptors came from a human donor in good health. Some clones in this sample may be carry-over from other donors' samples.

The V call is TRBV10-2, the J call TRBJ2-3; the TCRdb D gene call, TRBD2, has no DNA to confirm it. This CDR3 contains 15 residues. Germline V gene data show CDR1 as WSHSY and CDR2 as SAAADI. Here the CDR3 reads CASSASGGPLTTQYF.

The chain recombines TRBV7-6 with TRBJ1-1; no DNA is available, so the TRBD1 call from TCRdb remains unchecked. The V gene's germline CDR1 is SGHVS and CDR2 FNYEAQ. This CDR3 has 16 amino acids. CDR3 residues: CASSLIIQGPGTEAFF.

The rearrangement joins TRBV6-2 or TRBV6-3 to TRBJ2-7; TCRdb names TRBD1, which stays unverified in the absence of DNA. CDR3 length: 16 amino acids. Germline-derived CDR1 and CDR2 are MNHEY and SVGEGT. The CDR3 sequence: CASSYSPGQSFYEQYF.

Judged by frequency, this clonotype is medium-sized. The rearrangement joins TRBV28 to TRBJ2-5. This CDR3 region has 11 residues. CDR1 and CDR2 (germline): MDHEN, SYDVKM. CDR3 in amino acids: CASSLGETQYF.

J is TRBJ2-7 and V is TRBV29-1; as DNA is missing, the TRBD1 call by TCRdb cannot be tested. This CDR3 has 13 residues. Germline-derived CDR1 and CDR2 are SQVTM and ANQGSEA. The CDR3 here is CSVVVTAPYEQYF.

V and J are TRBV4-1 and TRBJ2-1; the TRBD1 assignment by TCRdb is unverifiable without DNA. The germline V gene has CDR1 MGHRA and CDR2 YSYEKL. The CDR3 covers 20 residues. The CDR3: CASSHPKVDRNKSSYNEQFF.

The chain joins TRBV28 to TRBJ2-6; TCRdb reports TRBD1, a call that lacks DNA to check it against. The CDR3 totals 17 residues. Germline CDR1 reads MDHEN; CDR2 reads SYDVKM. CDR3 loop: CASSLWDSSTGANVLTF.

The chain couples TRBV20-1 to TRBJ1-2; TCRdb calls TRBD1, which cannot be checked without DNA. The CDR3 has 14 amino acids. Looked up from germline, CDR1 is DFQATT and CDR2 is SNEGSKA (reference sequence). The CDR3: CSAFPGGGNYGYTF.

This chain connects TRBV5-5 to TRBJ2-3; as DNA is missing, the TRBD2 call by TCRdb cannot be tested. CDR1 is SGHKS, CDR2 YYEKEE, per germline (reference sequence). This CDR3 comprises 14 residues. The CDR3 loop reads CASSIAGTKDTQYF.

The gene calls are TRBV29-1 and TRBJ2-1; the TCRdb D gene call, TRBD1, has no DNA to confirm it. Germline CDR1 and CDR2: SQVTM and ANQGSEA. The CDR3 covers 14 residues. The CDR3 region is CSVHQGDPYNEQFF.

V and J are TRBV4-3 and TRBJ2-7; TCRdb's D call of TRBD1 is untestable without DNA. CDR1 and CDR2 from the germline V gene are LGHNA and YSLEER. The CDR3 has 15 amino acids. The CDR3: CASSQGYRGAYEQYF.

The J gene is TRBJ2-7, the V gene TRBV7-8; checking the TCRdb D call of TRBD2 is not possible without DNA. Germline CDR1 and CDR2: SGHVS and FQNEAQ. The CDR3 sequence is 14 residues long. This CDR3 reads CASSLAGLAYEQYF. The whole variable domain, remainder taken from reference TRBV7-8 and TRBJ2-7, is GAGVSQSPRYKVAKRGQDVALRCDPISGHVSLFWYQQALGQGPEFLTYFQNEAQLDKSGLPSDRFFAERPEGSVSTLKIQRTQQEDSAVYLCASSLAGLAYEQYFGPGTRLTVT.

The chain joins TRBV4-1 to TRBJ2-5. Germline-derived CDR1 and CDR2 are MGHRA and YSYEKL. This CDR3 contains 15 residues. The CDR3 loop is CASSQDYILRETQYF.

The chain links TRBV6-1 to TRBJ2-7; TCRdb returns TRBD1, unconfirmable since there is no DNA. CDR3 length: 14 amino acids. Germline values: CDR1 MNHNS, CDR2 SASEGT. CDR3 sequence: CASSEAGQDYEQYF.

The chain is built from TRBV5-6 and TRBJ2-6. This CDR3 is 16 amino acids long. Germline assignment: CDR1 SGHDT and CDR2 YYEEEE. The chain's CDR3 is CASSLAPGPGANVLTF.

The genes are TRBV28 and TRBJ2-3. The CDR3 runs to 13 residues. Per the germline V gene, CDR1 is MDHEN and CDR2 is SYDVKM. The CDR3 spells CASSLGSVPTQYF.

V usage is TRBV19 and J usage is TRBJ2-7; TCRdb's assignment of TRBD1 cannot be checked, as there is no DNA. CDR3 length: 15 amino acids. CDR1 and CDR2 (germline): LNHDA, SQIVND (reference sequence). CDR3 residues: CASSSDPGTGREQYF.

The chain has TRBV20-1 and TRBJ1-1; TCRdb calls TRBD1, which cannot be checked without DNA. The V gene's germline CDR1 is DFQATT and CDR2 SNEGSKA (reference sequence). The CDR3 consists of 14 residues. The CDR3 here is CSASPLDRNTEAFF.

V and J are TRBV2 and TRBJ2-1. The CDR3 is made up of 15 amino acids. CDR1 SNHLY and CDR2 FYNNEI come from the germline V gene. The CDR3 is CASSEATGSYNEQFF.

This chain connects TRBV2 to TRBJ2-5; TCRdb outputs TRBD2, but without DNA this stays unchecked. The CDR3 has 16 amino acids. Looked up from germline, CDR1 is SNHLY and CDR2 is FYNNEI. CDR3 region: CASSTGVTSGKETQYF. Variable domain in full (rest from reference TRBV2 and TRBJ2-5): EPEVTQTPSHQVTQMGQEVILRCVPISNHLYFYWYRQILGQKVEFLVSFYNNEISEKSEIFDDQFSVERPDGSNFTLKIRSTKLEDSAMYFCASSTGVTSGKETQYFGPGTRLLVL.